The 14 T cell receptor beta chains in this list originate from one sample, sequenced in a study of metastatic and nonmetastatic thyroid tumors. TCRdb re-processed the PCR reads through MiXCR. Seen here are about 35,000 clones, 25% to 35% observed once, and the top ten hold 6% to 8.5%. Patients were all untreated before their thyroid surgery. Sequencing used blood. These receptors came from a female donor with papillary thyroid cancer or a benign thyroid nodule (not recorded which). Some clones in this sample may be carry-over from other donors' samples.

A note on this clone: Relative to the germline gene, one junction end is altered; a read error may explain this. V gene TRBV7-9 combines with J gene TRBJ1-5, with D possibly TRBD1 on 5 matching bases. CDR1 and CDR2 from the germline V gene are SEHNR and FQNEAQ (reference sequence). This CDR3 region has 13 residues. CDR3 DNA sequence: TGTGTCAGCAGCGTGCAGGGAGGTCAGCCCCAGCATTTT. Protein sequence: CVSSVQGGQPQHF.

This clone was seen a few times. A much larger clone is a single base away; this may be a read error. Other DNA sequences of this sample code for an identical CDR3. This chain uses TRBV14 with TRBJ2-3; D is unresolved. From germline, CDR1 is SGHDN and CDR2 FVKESK. This CDR3 region has 13 residues. The CDR3 DNA reads as TGTGCCAGCAGCCAAGTGTTCACAGATACACAGTATTTT. This gives the protein CASSQVFTDTQYF. Full variable domain (missing parts from reference TRBV14 and TRBJ2-3): EAGVTQFPSHSVIEKGQTVTLRCDPISGHDNLYWYRRVMGKEIKFLLHFVKESKQDESGMPNNRFLAERTGGTYSTLKVQPAELEDSGVYFCASSQVFTDTQYFGPGTRLTVL.

This clone appeared a few times. A read error may be the cause here, since a much bigger clone is one base away. The gene calls are TRBV6-2 or TRBV6-3 and TRBJ1-1, with D maybe TRBD1 (6 bases). Germline-derived CDR1 and CDR2 are MNHEY and SVGEGT. The CDR3 contains 12 residues. The CDR3 nucleotides are TGTGCCAGCAGCGAGGACAGACCTGAAGATTTCTTT. Protein sequence: CASSEDRPEDFF.

By sample fraction, this clone is medium-sized. The V gene is TRBV7-2, the J gene TRBJ2-7; D gene unclear. Per the germline V gene, CDR1 is SGHTA and CDR2 is FQGNSA. This CDR3 is built from 12 residues. Trimming left V 3 bases short and J 6 bases short, with 9 bases between. CDR3 DNA: TGTGCCAGCAGCTTTCCCTCCACCGAGCAGTACTTC. Its translation is CASSFPSTEQYF.

This clone was detected many times. The chain joins TRBV20-1 to TRBJ2-6; 7 bases map to TRBD2. With 6 bases clipped from V and 1 base from J, the junction kept 15 bases outside the gene matches. This CDR3 comprises 18 residues. Germline CDR1 is DFQATT and CDR2 is SNEGSKA (reference sequence). This chain's CDR3 is CSAWEGRLGVSGANVLTF. DNA of the CDR3: TGCAGTGCATGGGAGGGCAGACTGGGGGTGTCTGGGGCCAACGTCCTGACTTTC.

The chain employs TRBV5-1 and TRBJ2-7; 10 bases map to TRBD1. Germline V gene lookup returns CDR1 SGHRS and CDR2 YFSETQ. This CDR3 comprises 15 residues. Trimming cost V 4 bases and J 4 bases; bases outside gene matches: 8. The DNA for the CDR3 is TGCGCCAGCAGCCCCGGACAGGGGGGTGGGTACGAGCAGTACTTC. Protein product: CASSPGQGGGYEQYF.

This clone is deemed medium-sized. This sequence joins TRBV19 and TRBJ1-2; D unresolved. CDR3 size: 14 residues. Per germline, CDR1 LNHDA and CDR2 SQIVND (reference sequence). Trimming cost V 6 bases and J 1 base, with 12 bases left between them. This CDR3 reads CASRGVGGNYGYTF. CDR3 nucleotides: TGTGCCAGTAGAGGTGTGGGTGGTAACTATGGCTACACCTTC.

This clone was observed at least ten times. J is TRBJ1-3 and V is TRBV3-1; perhaps TRBD1 as D (5 bases). The CDR3 consists of 16 residues. The V gene's germline CDR1 is LGHDT and CDR2 YNNKEL (reference sequence). Trimming removed 2 bases from V and 0 bases from J, with 11 bases in between. The CDR3 nucleotides are TGTGCCAGCAGCCAACCCTACAGGAGCTCTGGAAACACCATATATTTT. Translation: CASSQPYRSSGNTIYF.

This clone is labeled medium-sized. The chain uses TRBV10-3 and TRBJ2-7; 14 bases line up with TRBD2. V dropped 6 bases and J dropped 3; count of bases not matched to a gene: 1. Germline V gives CDR1 ENHRY, CDR2 SYGVKD. This CDR3 is 14 amino acids long. CDR3 in amino acids: CAIRGTSGSYEQYF. CDR3 DNA: TGTGCCATCAGAGGGACTAGCGGGAGCTACGAGCAGTACTTC.

V gene TRBV24-1 combines with J gene TRBJ2-3; tentative D call: TRBD2 (5 bases). V gave up 3 bases and J gave up 2 bases, with 17 bases separating them. CDR3 size: 17 residues. CDR1 is KGHDR and CDR2 is SFDVKD in the germline V gene. In DNA, the CDR3 is TGTGCCACCAGTGATCCCGGAGGAGGACTTATCACAGATACGCAGTATTTT. Protein product: CATSDPGGGLITDTQYF.

There are many counts of this clone. J is TRBJ1-1 and V is TRBV18, with D perhaps TRBD1 (5 bases). The CDR3 covers 13 residues. CDR1 KGHSH and CDR2 LQKENI come from the germline V gene. Deletions cut 0 bases from V and 12 bases from J, with 14 bases between. The CDR3 sequence is CASSPPVRVESFF. The CDR3, as DNA: TGTGCCAGCTCACCACCGGTCAGGGTGGAGTCTTTCTTT.

The chain carries TRBV24-1 and TRBJ1-6; D call uncertain. V dropped 6 bases and J dropped 4 bases, with 15 bases sitting between them. CDR1 and CDR2 (germline): KGHDR, SFDVKD. The CDR3 has 16 amino acids. The CDR3 sequence is CATSYWIREYNSPLHF. The DNA for the CDR3 is TGTGCCACCAGTTATTGGATTCGTGAATATAATTCACCCCTCCACTTT.

Within the sample, this clone is medium-sized. J is TRBJ2-7 and V is TRBV2; 9 bases line up with TRBD1. J gave up 0 bases and V 9 bases, and 9 bases lay outside the gene matches. CDR3 size: 15 residues. Germline CDR1 and CDR2: SNHLY and FYNNEI. The chain's CDR3 is CASLLGQGPSYEQYF. The DNA for the CDR3 is TGTGCCAGTTTATTGGGACAGGGCCCCTCCTACGAGCAGTACTTC. Drawing the rest from reference TRBV2 and TRBJ2-7, the complete variable domain is EPEVTQTPSHQVTQMGQEVILRCVPISNHLYFYWYRQILGQKVEFLVSFYNNEISEKSEIFDDQFSVERPDGSNFTLKIRSTKLEDSAMYFCASLLGQGPSYEQYFGPGTRLTVT.

This clone was detected only a few times. This chain joins TRBV2 and TRBJ2-5; maybe TRBD1 (6 bases). The V end was cut by 2 bases, the J end by 2 bases, with 12 bases between. This CDR3 spans 15 amino acids. Germline CDR1 reads SNHLY; CDR2 reads FYNNEI. The CDR3 DNA is TGTGCCAGCAGTGAACTTGGGGGCATACAAGAGACCCAGTACTTC. It encodes CASSELGGIQETQYF.